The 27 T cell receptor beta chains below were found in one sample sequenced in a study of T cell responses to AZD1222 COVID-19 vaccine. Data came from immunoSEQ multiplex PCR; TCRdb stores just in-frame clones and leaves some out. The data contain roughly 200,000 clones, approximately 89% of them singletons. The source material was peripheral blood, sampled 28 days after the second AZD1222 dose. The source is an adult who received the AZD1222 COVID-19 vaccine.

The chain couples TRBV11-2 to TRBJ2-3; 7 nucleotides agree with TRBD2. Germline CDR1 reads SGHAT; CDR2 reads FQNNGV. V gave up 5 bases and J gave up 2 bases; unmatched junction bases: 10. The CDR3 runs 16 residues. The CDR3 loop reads CASSPTWGGVTDTQYF. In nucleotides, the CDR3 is TGTGCCAGCAGCCCTACGTGGGGGGGGGTCACAGATACGCAGTATTTT. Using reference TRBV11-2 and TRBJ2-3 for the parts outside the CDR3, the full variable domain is EAGVAQSPRYKIIEKRQSVAFWCNPISGHATLYWYQQILGQGPKLLIQFQNNGVVDDSQLPKDRFSAERLKGVDSTLKIQPAKLEDSAVYLCASSPTWGGVTDTQYFGPGTRLTVL.

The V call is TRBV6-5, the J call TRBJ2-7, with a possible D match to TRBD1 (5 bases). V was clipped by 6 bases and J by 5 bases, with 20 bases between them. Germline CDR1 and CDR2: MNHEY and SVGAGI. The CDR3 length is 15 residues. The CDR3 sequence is CASRPRTTVSHEQYF. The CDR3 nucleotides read TGTGCCAGCAGGCCCCGGACAACGGTTTCCCACGAGCAGTACTTC.

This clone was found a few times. The DNA for the CDR3 is TGCGCCAGCAGCCCCTCCTTCACTGAACGCTCCTACAATGAGCAGTTCTTC. Protein: CASSPSFTERSYNEQFF. The genes are TRBV4-3 and TRBJ2-1; no firm D call. This CDR3 contains 17 residues. V lost 4 bases, J lost 0 bases, and 16 bases lay in between. CDR1 and CDR2 from the germline V gene are LGHNA and YSLEER.

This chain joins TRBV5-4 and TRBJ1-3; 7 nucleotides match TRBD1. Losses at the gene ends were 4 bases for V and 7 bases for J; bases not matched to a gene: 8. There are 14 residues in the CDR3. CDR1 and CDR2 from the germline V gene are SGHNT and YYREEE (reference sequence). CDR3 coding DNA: TGTGCCAGCAGCCCCGGCGGAGGGGGCAACACCATATATTTT. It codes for CASSPGGGGNTIYF.

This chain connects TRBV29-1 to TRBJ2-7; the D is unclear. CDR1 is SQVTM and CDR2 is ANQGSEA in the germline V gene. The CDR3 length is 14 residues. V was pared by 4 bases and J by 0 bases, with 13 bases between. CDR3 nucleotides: TGCAGCGTTGTTGAACAGTTCTTCTCCTACGAGCAGTACTTC. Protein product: CSVVEQFFSYEQYF.

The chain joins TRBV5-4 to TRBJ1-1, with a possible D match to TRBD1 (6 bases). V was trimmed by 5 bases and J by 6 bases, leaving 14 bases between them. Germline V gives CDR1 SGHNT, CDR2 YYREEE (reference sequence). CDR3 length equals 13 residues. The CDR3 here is CASSTTGLAEAFF. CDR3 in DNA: TGTGCCAGCAGTACAACAGGGTTGGCTGAAGCTTTCTTT. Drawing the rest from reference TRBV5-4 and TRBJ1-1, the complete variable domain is ETGVTQSPTHLIKTRGQQVTLRCSSQSGHNTVSWYQQALGQGPQFIFQYYREEENGRGNFPPRFSGLQFPNYSSELNVNALELDDSALYLCASSTTGLAEAFFGQGTRLTVV.

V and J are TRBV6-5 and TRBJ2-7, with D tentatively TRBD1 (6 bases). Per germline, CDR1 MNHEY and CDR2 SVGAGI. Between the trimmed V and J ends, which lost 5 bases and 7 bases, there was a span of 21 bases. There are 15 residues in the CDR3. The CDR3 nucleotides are TGTGCCAGCAGTACCCCCAGGGGCGGTCTTTTAGAGCAGTACTTC. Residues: CASSTPRGGLLEQYF.

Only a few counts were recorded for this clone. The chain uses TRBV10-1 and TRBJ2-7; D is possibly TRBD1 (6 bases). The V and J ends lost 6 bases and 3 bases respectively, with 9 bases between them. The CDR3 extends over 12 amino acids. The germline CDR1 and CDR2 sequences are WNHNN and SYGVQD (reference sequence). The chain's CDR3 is CASSRDNYEQYF. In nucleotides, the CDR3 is TGCGCCAGCAGCCGGGACAACTACGAGCAGTACTTC.

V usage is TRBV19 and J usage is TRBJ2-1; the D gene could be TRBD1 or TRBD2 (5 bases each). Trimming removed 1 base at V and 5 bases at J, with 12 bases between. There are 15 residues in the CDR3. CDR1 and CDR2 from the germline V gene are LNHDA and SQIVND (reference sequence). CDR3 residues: CASSIVRGSHNEQFF. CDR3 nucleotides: TGTGCCAGTAGTATAGTACGGGGCAGTCACAATGAGCAGTTCTTC.

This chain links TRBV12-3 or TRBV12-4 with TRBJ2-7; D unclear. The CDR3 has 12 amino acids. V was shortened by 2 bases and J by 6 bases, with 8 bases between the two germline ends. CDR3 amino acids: CASSLTVGEQYF. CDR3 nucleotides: TGTGCCAGCAGTTTAACAGTCGGCGAGCAGTACTTC.

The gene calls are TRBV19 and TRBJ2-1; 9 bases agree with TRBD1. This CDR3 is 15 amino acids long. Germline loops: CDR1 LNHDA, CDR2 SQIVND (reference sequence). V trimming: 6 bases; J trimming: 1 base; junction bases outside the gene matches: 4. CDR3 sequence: CASRVTGGSYNEQFF. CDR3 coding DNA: TGTGCCAGTAGGGTGACAGGGGGGTCCTACAATGAGCAGTTCTTC.

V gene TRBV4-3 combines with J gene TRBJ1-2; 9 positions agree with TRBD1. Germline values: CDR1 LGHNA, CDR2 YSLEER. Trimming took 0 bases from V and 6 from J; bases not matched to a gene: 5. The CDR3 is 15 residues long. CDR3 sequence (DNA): TGCGCCAGCAGCCAAGAACACAGGGGGCAAGATGGCTACACCTTC. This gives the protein CASSQEHRGQDGYTF.

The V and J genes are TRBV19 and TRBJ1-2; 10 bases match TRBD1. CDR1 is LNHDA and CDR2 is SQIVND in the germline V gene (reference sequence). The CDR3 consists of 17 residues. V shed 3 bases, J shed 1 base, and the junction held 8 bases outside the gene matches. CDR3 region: CASSMTAGTGVNYGYTF. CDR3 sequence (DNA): TGTGCCAGTAGTATGACGGCCGGGACAGGGGTTAACTATGGCTACACCTTC.

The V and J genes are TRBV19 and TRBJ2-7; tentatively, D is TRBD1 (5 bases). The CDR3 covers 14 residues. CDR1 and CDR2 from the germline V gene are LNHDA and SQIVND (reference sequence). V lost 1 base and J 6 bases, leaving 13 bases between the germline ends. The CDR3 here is CASSIVQGSGEQYF. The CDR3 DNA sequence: TGTGCCAGTAGTATAGTGCAGGGATCAGGCGAGCAGTACTTC.

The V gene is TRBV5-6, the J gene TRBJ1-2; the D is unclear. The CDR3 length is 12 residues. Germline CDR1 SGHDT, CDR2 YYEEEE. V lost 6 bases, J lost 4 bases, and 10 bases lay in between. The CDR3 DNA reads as TGTGCCAGCAACACCGGGGTCTATGGCTACACCTTC. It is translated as CASNTGVYGYTF.

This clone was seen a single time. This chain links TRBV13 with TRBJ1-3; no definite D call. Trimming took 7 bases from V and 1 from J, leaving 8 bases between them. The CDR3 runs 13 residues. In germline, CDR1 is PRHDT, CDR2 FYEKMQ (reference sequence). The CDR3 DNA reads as TGTGCCAGCAACCGACGGTCTGGAAACACCATATATTTT. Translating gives CASNRRSGNTIYF.

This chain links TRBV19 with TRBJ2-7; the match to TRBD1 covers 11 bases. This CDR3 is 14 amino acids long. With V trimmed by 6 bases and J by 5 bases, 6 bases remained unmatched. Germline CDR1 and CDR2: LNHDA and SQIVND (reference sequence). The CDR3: CASSRTGGGDEQYF. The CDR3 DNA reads TGTGCCAGTAGCCGGACAGGGGGCGGCGACGAGCAGTACTTC.

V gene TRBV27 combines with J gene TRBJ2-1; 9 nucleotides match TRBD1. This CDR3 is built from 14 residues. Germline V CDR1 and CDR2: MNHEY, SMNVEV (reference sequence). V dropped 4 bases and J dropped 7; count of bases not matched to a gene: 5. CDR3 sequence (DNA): TGTGCCAGCAGTTGGGACAGGGTGGGGAATGAGCAGTTCTTC. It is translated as CASSWDRVGNEQFF.

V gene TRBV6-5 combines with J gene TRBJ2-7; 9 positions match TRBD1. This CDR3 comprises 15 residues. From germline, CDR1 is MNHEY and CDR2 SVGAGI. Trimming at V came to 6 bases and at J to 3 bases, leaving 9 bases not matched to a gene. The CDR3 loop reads CASRPAGTGRYEQYF. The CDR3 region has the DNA TGTGCCAGCAGACCGGCCGGGACAGGGCGCTACGAGCAGTACTTC.

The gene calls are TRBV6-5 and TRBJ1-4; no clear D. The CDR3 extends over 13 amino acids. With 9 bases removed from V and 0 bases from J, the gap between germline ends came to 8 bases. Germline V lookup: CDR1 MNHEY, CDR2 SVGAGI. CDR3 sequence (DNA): TGTGCCAGTATGAGATCAACTAATGAAAAACTGTTTTTT. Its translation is CASMRSTNEKLFF.

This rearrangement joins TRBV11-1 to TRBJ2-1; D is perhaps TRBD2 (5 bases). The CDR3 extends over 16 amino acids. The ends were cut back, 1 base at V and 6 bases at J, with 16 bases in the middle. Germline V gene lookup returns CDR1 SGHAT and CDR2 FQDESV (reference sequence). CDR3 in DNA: TGTGCCAGCAGCTTAGTCCCTCCGCCTAGCCTCAATGAGCAGTTCTTC. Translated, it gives CASSLVPPPSLNEQFF. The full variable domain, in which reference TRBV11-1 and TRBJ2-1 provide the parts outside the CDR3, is EAEVAQSPRYKITEKSQAVAFWCDPISGHATLYWYRQILGQGPELLVQFQDESVVDDSQLPKDRFSAERLKGVDSTLKIQPAELGDSAMYLCASSLVPPPSLNEQFFGPGTRLTVL.

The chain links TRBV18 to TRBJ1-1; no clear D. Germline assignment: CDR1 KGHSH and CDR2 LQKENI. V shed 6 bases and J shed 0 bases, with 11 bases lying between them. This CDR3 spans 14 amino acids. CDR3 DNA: TGTGCCAGCTCGCCGAACACAGTGAACACTGAAGCTTTCTTT. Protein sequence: CASSPNTVNTEAFF.

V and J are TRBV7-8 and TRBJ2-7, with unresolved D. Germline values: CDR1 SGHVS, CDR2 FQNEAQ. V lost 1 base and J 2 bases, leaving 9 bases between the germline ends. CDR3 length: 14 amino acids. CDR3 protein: CASSLVGGTYEQYF. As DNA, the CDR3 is TGTGCCAGCAGCTTAGTGGGTGGGACCTACGAGCAGTACTTC.

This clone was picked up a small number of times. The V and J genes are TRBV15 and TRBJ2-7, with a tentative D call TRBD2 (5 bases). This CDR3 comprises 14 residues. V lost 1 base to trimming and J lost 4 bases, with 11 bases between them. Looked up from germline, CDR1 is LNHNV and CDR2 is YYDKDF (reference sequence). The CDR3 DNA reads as TGTGCCACCAGCAGAGGAGCGGAAAATTACGAGCAGTACTTC. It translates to CATSRGAENYEQYF.

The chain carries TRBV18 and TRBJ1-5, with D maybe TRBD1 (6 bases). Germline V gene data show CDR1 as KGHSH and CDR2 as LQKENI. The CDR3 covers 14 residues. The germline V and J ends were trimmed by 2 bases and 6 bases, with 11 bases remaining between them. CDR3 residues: CASSPSQGFQPQHF. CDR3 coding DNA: TGTGCCAGCTCACCATCACAGGGTTTTCAGCCCCAGCATTTT.

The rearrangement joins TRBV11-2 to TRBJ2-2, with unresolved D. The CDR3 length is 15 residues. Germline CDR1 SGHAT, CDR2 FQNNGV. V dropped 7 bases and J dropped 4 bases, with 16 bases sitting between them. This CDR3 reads CASNLKRASTGELFF. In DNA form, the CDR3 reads TGTGCCAGCAACCTTAAACGGGCAAGCACCGGGGAGCTGTTTTTT.

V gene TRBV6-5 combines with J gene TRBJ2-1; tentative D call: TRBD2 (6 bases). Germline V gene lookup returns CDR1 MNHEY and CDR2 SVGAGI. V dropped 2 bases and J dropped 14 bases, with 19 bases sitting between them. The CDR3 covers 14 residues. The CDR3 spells CASSYTGDLRSKFF. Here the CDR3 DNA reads TGTGCCAGCAGTTACACCGGGGACTTGCGATCGAAGTTCTTC.